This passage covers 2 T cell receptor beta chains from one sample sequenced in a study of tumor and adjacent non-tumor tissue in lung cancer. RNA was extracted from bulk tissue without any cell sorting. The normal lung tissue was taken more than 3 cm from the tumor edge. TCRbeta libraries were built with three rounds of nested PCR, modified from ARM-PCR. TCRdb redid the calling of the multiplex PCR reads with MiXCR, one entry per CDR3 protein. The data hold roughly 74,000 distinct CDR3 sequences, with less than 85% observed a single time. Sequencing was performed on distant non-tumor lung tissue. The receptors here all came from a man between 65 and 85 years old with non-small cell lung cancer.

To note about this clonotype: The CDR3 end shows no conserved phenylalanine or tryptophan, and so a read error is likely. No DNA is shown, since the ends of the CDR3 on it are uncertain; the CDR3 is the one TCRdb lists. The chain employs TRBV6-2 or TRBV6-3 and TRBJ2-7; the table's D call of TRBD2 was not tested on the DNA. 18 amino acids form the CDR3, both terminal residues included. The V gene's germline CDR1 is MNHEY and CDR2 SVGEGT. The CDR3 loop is CASSSYPSLAGGTYEHYL.

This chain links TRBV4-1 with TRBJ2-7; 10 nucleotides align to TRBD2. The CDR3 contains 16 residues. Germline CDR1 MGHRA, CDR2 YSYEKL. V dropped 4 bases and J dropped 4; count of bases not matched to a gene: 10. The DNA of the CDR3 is TGCGCCAGCAGCCGAACACTAGCGGGAAAGGGGTACGAGCAGTACTTC. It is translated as CASSRTLAGKGYEQYF.